This T cell receptor beta chain was documented in a study of blood T cell repertoires in COVID-19 (dated by TCRdb to about 2020). Background for the entire study: Samples from collaborators originated in the United States, Italy and Spain and spanned both the acute and convalescent phases of COVID-19. The material from the prospective study consisted of cDNA or gDNA derived from T cells, B-cell-depleted T cells, or PBMCs. Subjects who had been exposed to COVID-19, were actively infected with it, or had recovered from it provided the deeply sampled blood TCRbeta repertoires that made up the dataset. A freely available public database, intended as a resource for researchers studying the immune response to SARS-CoV-2, is where the repertoires were released. The samples were drawn from two sources: the first 160 participants of the ongoing ImmuneRACE study, and approximately 1,300 subjects contributed by 6 global collaborators. The sample metadata nearly always contained a de-identified subject ID, COVID-19 status, age in years and sex. HLA class I and class II types, where available, came from metadata supplied by the sample provider rather than from assay-based typing. Summary of the overall study and its limitations: The quantity of clinical and demographic metadata differed by source and by participant and was supplied without curation.

The immunoSEQ Assay, a bias-controlled multiplex PCR, was used to amplify TCRbeta CDR3 regions from genomic DNA. On the study's bioinformatics: The number of nucleated cells in each sample was estimated from the amplification of reference gene primers within the assay. To quantify the absolute abundance of each unique TCRbeta CDR3 rearrangement, sequence reads were collapsed and filtered. For each sample, productive Simpson clonality was calculated by taking the square root of Simpson's diversity index across productive rearrangements. Drawn from immuneACCESS, this table holds only the in-frame rearrangements with V and J called that TCRdb kept. Clones are partly lost; checked studies trace under half to an unresolved V gene and leave the rest unexplained. V and J calls and clone size are those listed in that table; D and trimming were worked out from the DNA. The table for this sample lists some 300,000 clones; 88% of them were counted only once. The ten most abundant clones make up 5.5% to 8% of the sample.

Another Seattle source contributed samples from volunteer blood donors who had recovered from COVID-19. Collaborating institutions collected whole blood in K2EDTA tubes following their own protocols. Collaborator samples were shipped for TCRbeta analysis as frozen whole blood, isolated PBMCs, or DNA extracted from either sample type. A remark on this clone: Its antigen is unknown. No clone much larger than this one lies a single base away; base qualities are absent.

Trimming takes 6 bases from V and 2 bases from J, and the germline ends sit 8 bases apart. Counted from cysteine to phenylalanine, this CDR3 has 13 amino acids. Only the CDR3 part of the read is kept: 39 bases, read in frame from the first base. The germline V gene gives CDR1 as MNHEY and CDR2 as SVGAGI. In this chain, TRBV6-5 is recombined with TRBJ1-3; the D segment cannot be called with confidence. Sequencing was done on a sample of peripheral blood. The sequence was obtained from a woman aged 25 to 39 who had recovered from COVID-19. The CDR3 reads CASRRTPGNTIYF. The DNA sequence follows: TGTGCCAGCAGACGGACTCCTGGAAACACCATATATTTT.